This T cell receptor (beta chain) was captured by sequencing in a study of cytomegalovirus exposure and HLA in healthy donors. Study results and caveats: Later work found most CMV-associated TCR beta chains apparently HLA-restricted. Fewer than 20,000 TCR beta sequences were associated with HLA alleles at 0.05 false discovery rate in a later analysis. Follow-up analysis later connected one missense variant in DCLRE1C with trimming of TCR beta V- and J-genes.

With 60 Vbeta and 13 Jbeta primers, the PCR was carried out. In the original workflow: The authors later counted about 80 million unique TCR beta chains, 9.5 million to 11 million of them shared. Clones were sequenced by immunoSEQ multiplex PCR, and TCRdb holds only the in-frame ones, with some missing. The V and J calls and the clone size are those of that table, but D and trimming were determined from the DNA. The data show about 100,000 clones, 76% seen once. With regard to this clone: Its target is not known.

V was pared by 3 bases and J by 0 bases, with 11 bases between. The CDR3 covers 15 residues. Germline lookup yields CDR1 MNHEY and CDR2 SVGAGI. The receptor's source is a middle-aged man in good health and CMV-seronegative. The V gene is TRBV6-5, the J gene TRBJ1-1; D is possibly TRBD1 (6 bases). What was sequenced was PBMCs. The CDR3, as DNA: TGTGCCAGCAGTTATGGACAGAATTTGAACACTGAAGCTTTCTTT. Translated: CASSYGQNLNTEAFF.